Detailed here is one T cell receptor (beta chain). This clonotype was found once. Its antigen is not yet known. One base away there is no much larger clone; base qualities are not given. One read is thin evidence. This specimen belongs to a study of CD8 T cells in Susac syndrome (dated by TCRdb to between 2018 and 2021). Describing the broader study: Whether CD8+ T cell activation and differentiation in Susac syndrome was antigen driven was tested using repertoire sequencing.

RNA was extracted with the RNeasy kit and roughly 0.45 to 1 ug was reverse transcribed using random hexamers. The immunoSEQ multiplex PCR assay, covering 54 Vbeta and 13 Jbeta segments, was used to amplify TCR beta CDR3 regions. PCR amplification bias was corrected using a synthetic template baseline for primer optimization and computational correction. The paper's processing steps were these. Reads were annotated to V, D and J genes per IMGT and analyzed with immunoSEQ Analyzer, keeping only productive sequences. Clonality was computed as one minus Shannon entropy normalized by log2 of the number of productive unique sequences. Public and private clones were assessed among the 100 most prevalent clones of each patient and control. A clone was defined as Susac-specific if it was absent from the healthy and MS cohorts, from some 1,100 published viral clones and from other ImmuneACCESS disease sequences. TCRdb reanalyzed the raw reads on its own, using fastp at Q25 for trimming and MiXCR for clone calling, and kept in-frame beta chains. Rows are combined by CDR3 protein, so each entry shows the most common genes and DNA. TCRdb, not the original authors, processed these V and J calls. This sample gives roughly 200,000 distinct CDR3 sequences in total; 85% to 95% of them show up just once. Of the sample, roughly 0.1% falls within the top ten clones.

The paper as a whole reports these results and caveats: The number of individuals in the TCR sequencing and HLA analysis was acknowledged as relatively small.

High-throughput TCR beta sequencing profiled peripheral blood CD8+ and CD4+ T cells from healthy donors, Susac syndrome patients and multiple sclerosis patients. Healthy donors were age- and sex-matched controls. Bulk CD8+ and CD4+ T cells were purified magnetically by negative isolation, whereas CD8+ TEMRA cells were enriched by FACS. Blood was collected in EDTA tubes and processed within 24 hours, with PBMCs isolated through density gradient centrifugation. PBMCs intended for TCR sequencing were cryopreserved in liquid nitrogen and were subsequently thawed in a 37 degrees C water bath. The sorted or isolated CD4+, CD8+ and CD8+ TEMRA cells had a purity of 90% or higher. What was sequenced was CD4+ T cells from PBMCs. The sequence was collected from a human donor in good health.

The DNA is TGTGCCAGCAGCCAAGTCGGACAGGGGGGTGGGGCCAACGTCCTGACTTTC. Translated, it reads CASSQVGQGGGANVLTF. This chain is built from TRBV14 and TRBJ2-6, with TRBD1 matching 10 junction bases. From the cysteine through the phenylalanine, the CDR3 covers 17 amino acids. Only the CDR3 DNA is retained, 51 bases long and in frame from the first base. CDR1 and CDR2 are drawn from the germline V gene: SGHDN, FVKESK. V and J are trimmed by 1 base and 3 bases, and the gene matches miss 3 bases of the junction.